This T cell receptor beta chain was sequenced during a study of shared clonotypes between healthy human individuals. CD45RO negativity and positive selection for CCR7 defined naive CD8 cells, a population that excluded terminally differentiated effector memory CD45RA+ cells. Assay used: immunoSEQ multiplex PCR; TCRdb lists only in-frame clones, some missing. The data hold about 2 million clones, with about 95% observed a single time. Concerning this clone itself: The junction differs from germline at one of its ends, possibly a read error.

CDR1 is SSHAT and CDR2 is FNYEAQ in the germline V gene (reference sequence). The CDR3 loop spans 13 amino acids. The chain employs TRBV7-7 and TRBJ1-1; D not resolved. The origin of this receptor is a young man in good health. Material: naive CD8+ T cells sorted from blood. CDR3 bases: TGTGCTAGCAGCTTTCGGGAGAACACTGAAGCTTTCTTT. This sequence encodes CASSFRENTEAFF.